A single sample is the source of the 11 T cell receptor beta chains below, sequenced in a study of OX40 agonist ivuxolimab in advanced cancers. Assay used: immunoSEQ multiplex PCR; TCRdb lists only in-frame clones, some missing. The sample consists of 76,000 or so clones, approximately 85% of them appearing once. Sequenced here: CD4+ or CD8+ T cells sorted from blood, sampled in a trial of the OX40 agonist ivuxolimab. The source of these receptors is an adult with an advanced solid tumor such as melanoma, head and neck, liver or kidney cancer.

This rearrangement joins TRBV7-2 to TRBJ1-6; the match to TRBD1 covers 7 bases. After removal of 5 bases from V and 4 bases from J, the junction contained 2 bases not matched to a gene. This CDR3 contains 14 residues. Germline CDR1 SGHTA, CDR2 FQGNSA. The CDR3 loop reads CASSQGQYNSPLHF. CDR3 DNA sequence: TGTGCCAGCAGCCAGGGACAGTATAATTCACCCCTCCACTTT.

The genes are TRBV2 and TRBJ1-5; the D gene is possibly TRBD1 (5 bases). V shed 3 bases and J shed 7 bases, with 10 bases lying between them. CDR3 length: 13 amino acids. Germline V gene sequence: CDR1 SNHLY, CDR2 FYNNEI. The CDR3 loop reads CASSDRARQPQHF. The CDR3 DNA is TGTGCCAGCAGTGACAGGGCGAGGCAGCCCCAGCATTTT.

This rearrangement joins TRBV19 to TRBJ2-1; 10 bases map to TRBD1. The CDR3 is 16 residues long. V dropped 5 bases and J dropped 2; count of bases not matched to a gene: 6. Germline V CDR1 and CDR2: LNHDA, SQIVND (reference sequence). The CDR3 nucleotides read TGTGCCAGTAGTTTCCGGGACAGGGGACCCTACAATGAGCAGTTCTTC. As protein: CASSFRDRGPYNEQFF.

Points on this clone: Distinct nucleotide sequences in the sample also encode this CDR3. J is TRBJ1-6 and V is TRBV6-5, with a possible D match to TRBD1 (5 bases). The length of the CDR3 is 15 residues. The V end was cut by 0 bases, the J end by 8 bases, with 11 bases between. The V gene's germline CDR1 is MNHEY and CDR2 SVGAGI. As DNA, the CDR3 is TGTGCCAGCAGTTACTCGGCCAGGGAGGATTCACCCCTCCACTTT. This sequence encodes CASSYSAREDSPLHF.

This chain links TRBV19 with TRBJ2-3; D tentatively reads TRBD1 or TRBD2 (6 bases each). The CDR3 runs 15 residues. V dropped 5 bases and J dropped 1 base, with 13 bases sitting between them. From germline, CDR1 is LNHDA and CDR2 SQIVND (reference sequence). The CDR3 nucleotides are TGTGCCAGTAGTTGGGGGCGGGGTGGCACAGATACGCAGTATTTT. Its translation: CASSWGRGGTDTQYF.

The CDR3 coding sequence is TGTGCCAGCAGTTGGGGCCGCGGGGACTCTGGAAACACCATATATTTT. Translated: CASSWGRGDSGNTIYF. The chain carries TRBV6-5 and TRBJ1-3, with D tentatively TRBD1 (5 bases). The CDR3 contains 16 residues. Germline V gene data show CDR1 as MNHEY and CDR2 as SVGAGI. Trimming shortened V by 4 bases and J by 0 bases, and 13 bases separated the two germline ends.

The CDR3 loop reads CASRRTGGRHTGELFF. DNA for the CDR3: TGCGCCAGCAGGAGGACAGGGGGTCGTCATACCGGGGAGCTGTTTTTT. The chain employs TRBV5-1 and TRBJ2-2, with 10 bases that match TRBD1. V lost 5 bases to trimming and J lost 5 bases; unmatched junction nucleotides: 9. CDR3 size: 16 residues. Germline CDR1 is SGHRS and CDR2 is YFSETQ.

In its sample, this clone was seen a few times. The chain employs TRBV19 and TRBJ2-7; the match to TRBD1 covers 7 bases. The germline V gene encodes CDR1 LNHDA and CDR2 SQIVND (reference sequence). The trim removed 9 bases at V and 3 bases at J, leaving 2 bases unmatched. This CDR3 has 11 amino acids. The CDR3 coding sequence is TGTGCCAGCCGACAGGGCTACGAGCAGTACTTC. Translating gives CASRQGYEQYF.

The CDR3 here is CASSLEHRGEQYF. The CDR3 coding sequence is TGTGCCAGCAGCTTAGAGCACCGGGGGGAGCAGTACTTC. The chain has TRBV11-2 and TRBJ2-7; D perhaps matches TRBD2 (6 bases). V was clipped by 0 bases and J by 7 bases, with 10 bases between them. Germline V gene data show CDR1 as SGHAT and CDR2 as FQNNGV. The CDR3 spans 13 residues.

V usage is TRBV7-9 and J usage is TRBJ2-7; 7 bases are shared with TRBD1. V gave up 3 bases and J gave up 6 bases; unmatched junction bases: 11. Germline values: CDR1 SEHNR, CDR2 FQNEAQ (reference sequence). This CDR3 is built from 15 residues. For the CDR3, the DNA is TGTGCCAGCAGCTTCTCAGGTACAGGGGCCGGCGAGCAGTACTTC. It yields the protein CASSFSGTGAGEQYF.

This clone was counted only a few times. The chain employs TRBV10-3 and TRBJ1-6; D is uncertain. The germline CDR1 and CDR2 sequences are ENHRY and SYGVKD. The CDR3 has 14 residues. V lost 6 bases and J 7 bases, leaving 13 bases between the germline ends. DNA for the CDR3: TGTGCCATCAGCAGCGAGGGTCGCAATTCACCCCTCCACTTT. Its translation is CAISSEGRNSPLHF.